This T cell receptor beta chain emerged from a study of T-cell memory formation after mild COVID-19. Study results and caveats: Some responding clones appeared in pre-infection memory, suggesting cross-reactive memory joined. Unconfirmed was the SARS-CoV-2 specificity of second-wave clones that peaked on day 37. Contracting CD8+ clones were enriched in EMRA, CD4+ mainly in CM and EM.

The authors produced TCR alpha and TCR beta cDNA libraries with sample barcodes and UMIs by 5'RACE using constant-segment primers. TCRdb called the 5' RACE reads again in MiXCR, with one record for every CDR3 protein. The sample includes 400,000 or so distinct CDR3 sequences, about 19% of them seen just once. Germline V gives CDR1 SGDLS, CDR2 YYNGEE. With 0 bases removed from V and 2 bases from J, the gap between germline ends came to 5 bases. This CDR3 is 13 amino acids long. This clonotype was seen once. No antigen is known for it. Sequencing was performed on PBMCs or a T cell subset sorted from them (not recorded which). The V call is TRBV9, the J call TRBJ1-1; no reliable D call. The receptor comes from an adult woman who had mild COVID-19 (a few samples of this study predate the infection). Cell type and time point are not known. The CDR3 region has the DNA TGTGCCAGCAGCGTAGAATCTAACACTGAAGCTTTCTTT. Translated, it gives CASSVESNTEAFF.